Included here is one TCR beta chain sequence, with context. This may be a read error, as it is one base from a much larger clone. Germline V gene lookup returns CDR1 LGHNA and CDR2 YSLEER. J was trimmed by 0 bases and V by 0 bases; bases with no gene match: 4. The CDR3 extends over 16 amino acids. TCRdb reanalysed the 5' RACE reads using MiXCR and keeps one entry per CDR3 protein. The table records about 60,000 distinct CDR3 sequences, about 31% of them present only once. The chain links TRBV4-3 to TRBJ2-5; 7 bases match TRBD2. Sequencing used tumor-infiltrating naive CD4+ T cells sorted from the breast tumor. Subset specified: naive CD4+ T cells, CD4+CD45RA+CD25-. This receptor was identified in a female donor with breast cancer. CDR3 loop: CASSQEAGLNQETQYF. DNA for the CDR3: TGCGCCAGCAGCCAAGAAGCGGGGCTGAACCAAGAGACCCAGTACTTC.